This T cell receptor (beta chain) was found in a study of response to subunit inactivated influenza vaccine. Notes on the study in general: Few new T cells, the authors suggested, are recruited by each seasonal influenza vaccination.

Germline V gene data show CDR1 as SGHRS and CDR2 as YFSETQ. Trimming removed 4 bases at V and 0 bases at J, with 14 bases between. The CDR3 length is 16 residues. TCRdb re-called the RT-PCR reads through MiXCR, storing one row per CDR3 protein. The repertoire consists of roughly 700,000 distinct CDR3 sequences, with about 14% occurring once and the leading ten covering less than 7%. Points on this clonotype: What it binds is unknown.

The sample here was PBMCs from blood, taken approximately 15 days before vaccination. This chain connects TRBV5-1 to TRBJ2-1; D might be TRBD2 (6 bases). The sequence was collected from a man between 45 and 60 years old who received an inactivated influenza vaccine. The CDR3 loop is CASSPGVTLSYNEQFF. The CDR3 bases are TGCGCCAGCAGCCCGGGGGTTACCCTCTCCTACAATGAGCAGTTCTTC.